The 31 T cell receptor beta chains below were found in one sample sequenced in a study of T-cell memory formation after mild COVID-19. TCRdb processed the 5' RACE reads anew with MiXCR; each CDR3 protein has one entry. This repertoire shows around 310,000 distinct CDR3 sequences, roughly 15% found once; its top ten account for 20% to 25%. Source material: PBMCs or a T cell subset sorted from them (not recorded which). These TCRs come from a man between 18 and 29 years old who had mild COVID-19 (a few samples of this study predate the infection). Cell type and time point are not known.

The chain joins TRBV4-1 to TRBJ1-5; 9 nucleotides align to TRBD1. Germline loops: CDR1 MGHRA, CDR2 YSYEKL. The junction had 6 bases not matched to a gene; V was cut back by 5 bases and J by 4 bases. CDR3 length: 15 amino acids. DNA of the CDR3: TGCGCCAGCAGCTCGGGACAGGGAAAGAATCAGCCCCAGCATTTT. Translated, it gives CASSSGQGKNQPQHF.

The CDR3 spells CASSGEVQETQYF. DNA for the CDR3: TGCGCCAGCAGCGGGGAGGTACAAGAGACCCAGTACTTC. The chain couples TRBV5-1 to TRBJ2-5; D might be TRBD2 (6 bases). CDR3 length: 13 residues. Trimming left V 4 bases short and J 2 bases short, with 9 bases between. In germline, CDR1 is SGHRS, CDR2 YFSETQ.

The chain links TRBV6-5 to TRBJ2-1; 9 positions agree with TRBD1. Germline trimming cut 4 bases from V and 4 bases from J; bases unmatched to any gene: 14. The CDR3 is 18 amino acids. Germline-derived CDR1 and CDR2 are MNHEY and SVGAGI. The CDR3 is CASSSYPRDRDTYNEQFF. In nucleotides, the CDR3 is TGTGCCAGCAGTTCCTACCCCAGGGACAGGGACACATACAATGAGCAGTTCTTC.

The chain links TRBV27 to TRBJ1-6; D may be TRBD1 (6 bases). This CDR3 contains 13 residues. Germline assignment: CDR1 MNHEY and CDR2 SMNVEV (reference sequence). V was shortened by 8 bases and J by 7 bases, with 12 bases between the two germline ends. CDR3 loop: CASRPGVNSPLHF. The CDR3 DNA reads TGTGCCAGCCGGCCAGGGGTGAATTCACCCCTCCACTTT.

This chain connects TRBV7-9 to TRBJ1-1; D is perhaps TRBD1 (6 bases). The V gene's germline CDR1 is SEHNR and CDR2 FQNEAQ (reference sequence). Between the trimmed V and J ends, which lost 5 bases and 0 bases, there was a span of 16 bases. The CDR3 has 16 amino acids. Written as DNA, the CDR3 is TGTGCCAGCAGCGATCCGACAGGACGGGTGAACACTGAAGCTTTCTTT. Its protein is CASSDPTGRVNTEAFF.

This clonotype showed up just a few times. This chain joins TRBV3-1 and TRBJ2-1, with 7 positions matching TRBD2. The CDR3 sequence is 15 residues long. The germline CDR1 and CDR2 sequences are LGHDT and YNNKEL (reference sequence). The V and J ends lost 4 bases and 8 bases, in that order; junction bases with no gene match: 11. CDR3 in DNA: TGTGCCAGCAGCCTTCTGGCTAGACTAGCCCATGAGCAGTTCTTC. Its translation is CASSLLARLAHEQFF.

The chain links TRBV6-2 or TRBV6-3 to TRBJ2-1, with D perhaps matching TRBD1 or TRBD2 (5 bases each). The germline V gene has CDR1 MNHEY and CDR2 SVGEGT. V was trimmed by 4 bases and J by 4 bases, leaving 14 bases between them. There are 15 residues in the CDR3. This CDR3 reads CASSSDPGRYNEQFF. CDR3 coding DNA: TGTGCCAGCAGTTCAGATCCGGGGCGGTACAATGAGCAGTTCTTC.

This clonotype has at least ten counts. V and J are TRBV4-1 and TRBJ2-3; D gene uncertain. This CDR3 region has 16 residues. Trimming left V 0 bases short and J 2 bases short, with 12 bases between. CDR1 and CDR2 (germline): MGHRA, YSYEKL. The CDR3 is CASSQESYPSTDTQYF. As DNA, the CDR3 is TGCGCCAGCAGCCAAGAATCCTATCCCTCCACAGATACGCAGTATTTT.

This clonotype showed up just a few times. The chain uses TRBV10-2 and TRBJ1-2; D may be TRBD1 (5 bases). This CDR3 has 14 residues. V was shortened by 5 bases and J by 1 base, with 11 bases between the two germline ends. Germline V gene lookup returns CDR1 WSHSY and CDR2 SAAADI. The CDR3 sequence: CASSPGHYNYGYTF. Written as DNA, the CDR3 is TGCGCCAGCAGTCCCGGACACTATAACTATGGCTACACCTTC.

The chain joins TRBV20-1 to TRBJ1-5, with D perhaps matching TRBD1 (5 bases). Deletions cut 1 base from V and 2 bases from J, with 9 bases between. The length of the CDR3 is 14 residues. CDR1 is DFQATT and CDR2 is SNEGSKA in the germline V gene (reference sequence). The CDR3 DNA follows: TGCAGTGCTAGAGTGGGGGTAGGCAATCAGCCCCAGCATTTT. It encodes CSARVGVGNQPQHF.

There are many counts of this clonotype. The rearrangement joins TRBV5-1 to TRBJ1-1; D is unclear. CDR1 is SGHRS and CDR2 is YFSETQ in the germline V gene. Trimming removed 5 bases from V and 11 bases from J, with 19 bases in between. The CDR3 length is 13 residues. The CDR3 reads CASRPDGDGLAFF. For the CDR3, the DNA is TGCGCCAGCAGACCGGACGGTGATGGCTTGGCTTTCTTT.

A few counts support this clonotype. The chain combines TRBV4-3 with TRBJ2-5; 8 nucleotides agree with TRBD1. After removal of 0 bases from V and 4 bases from J, the junction contained 7 bases not matched to a gene. The germline V gene has CDR1 LGHNA and CDR2 YSLEER. CDR3 length: 16 amino acids. As DNA, the CDR3 is TGCGCCAGCAGCCAAGATGGCAGGGGGCCGGGAGAGACCCAGTACTTC. It encodes CASSQDGRGPGETQYF.

This clonotype has at least ten counts. The chain employs TRBV28 and TRBJ1-2; 9 positions match TRBD1. Germline V CDR1 and CDR2: MDHEN, SYDVKM. The CDR3 consists of 14 residues. V was clipped by 7 bases and J by 11 bases; unmatched bases: 14. CDR3 sequence (DNA): TGTGCCAGCACAGTGCCCGGGACAGGGAAAGGATACACCTTC. It yields the protein CASTVPGTGKGYTF.

The J gene is TRBJ2-1, the V gene TRBV24-1; 9 bases match TRBD2. V gave up 1 base and J gave up 5 bases; unmatched junction bases: 11. The germline V gene has CDR1 KGHDR and CDR2 SFDVKD. This CDR3 contains 18 residues. The CDR3, as DNA: TGTGCCACCAGTGATTTCAGTAGCGGGGGTAATCAGGACAATGAGCAGTTCTTC. This translates into CATSDFSSGGNQDNEQFF.

In its sample, this clonotype was seen a few times. CDR3 sequence (DNA): TGTGCCACCCACATGGGACAGGGAATAGCCTACGAGCAGTACTTC. This gives the protein CATHMGQGIAYEQYF. V and J are TRBV10-3 and TRBJ2-7; 9 nucleotides match TRBD1. The V gene end was trimmed by 10 bases and the J gene end by 2 bases; junction bases not matched to a gene: 12. In germline, CDR1 is ENHRY, CDR2 SYGVKD. The CDR3 runs to 15 residues.

The CDR3 DNA sequence: TGTGCCAGCACCCCGGACCGATCCTACAATGAGCAGTTCTTC. Protein sequence: CASTPDRSYNEQFF. The rearrangement links TRBV12-3 or TRBV12-4 to TRBJ2-1; no definite D call. The CDR3 sequence is 14 residues long. The V and J ends lost 7 bases and 1 base respectively, with 11 bases between them.

The rearrangement uses TRBV4-1 and TRBJ1-5; TRBD1 agrees at 12 bases. Germline trimming cut 0 bases from V and 9 bases from J; bases unmatched to any gene: 18. CDR1 is MGHRA, CDR2 YSYEKL, per germline. The CDR3 runs 20 residues. CDR3 region: CASSQDGTLGTGGRWWPQHF. The CDR3 coding sequence is TGCGCCAGCAGCCAAGATGGAACATTGGGGACAGGGGGCAGGTGGTGGCCCCAGCATTTT.

The chain employs TRBV20-1 and TRBJ2-2, with 7 bases identical to TRBD1. Trimming took 6 bases from V and 1 from J; bases not matched to a gene: 2. CDR1 is DFQATT, CDR2 SNEGSKA, per germline (reference sequence). The CDR3 totals 13 residues. The CDR3 loop reads CSARTGNTGELFF. The CDR3 DNA reads TGCAGTGCCAGGACAGGGAACACCGGGGAGCTGTTTTTT.

This clonotype was counted many times. The V gene is TRBV7-8, the J gene TRBJ1-5, with 7 bases aligning to TRBD1. Trimming removed 5 bases from V and 5 bases from J; junction bases left unmatched: 3. The CDR3 extends over 13 amino acids. Per the germline V gene, CDR1 is SGHVS and CDR2 is FQNEAQ. The CDR3 region has the DNA TGTGCCAGCAGCCGCACAGGGGATCAGCCCCAGCATTTT. As protein: CASSRTGDQPQHF.

This clonotype was counted between two and nine times. This chain uses TRBV6-5 with TRBJ1-2; unclear D gene. CDR1 and CDR2 from the germline V gene are MNHEY and SVGAGI. CDR3 length: 15 amino acids. V lost 4 bases to trimming and J lost 7 bases, with 19 bases between them. CDR3 protein: CASSFSGDGAAGYTF. The CDR3 bases are TGTGCCAGCAGTTTCTCGGGCGATGGTGCGGCTGGCTACACCTTC.

This rearrangement joins TRBV5-6 to TRBJ2-5; 12 bases fit TRBD1. The CDR3 runs 19 residues. J was trimmed by 4 bases and V by 6 bases; bases with no gene match: 19. Germline CDR1 is SGHDT and CDR2 is YYEEEE. CDR3 region: CASTGQAGTGGLLGETQYF. In DNA form, the CDR3 reads TGTGCCAGCACCGGGCAGGCCGGGACAGGGGGCTTGTTAGGAGAGACCCAGTACTTC.

The J gene is TRBJ2-1, the V gene TRBV6-2 or TRBV6-3, with 12 bases aligning to TRBD2. This CDR3 contains 15 residues. Germline trimming cut 10 bases from V and 4 bases from J; bases unmatched to any gene: 8. CDR1 is MNHEY, CDR2 SVGEGT, per germline. CDR3 amino acids: CATGRTSGEYNEQFF. The CDR3, as DNA: TGTGCCACGGGCCGGACTAGCGGGGAATACAATGAGCAGTTCTTC.

This chain joins TRBV11-2 and TRBJ2-7; 10 bases are a match to TRBD2. The junction had 7 bases not matched to a gene; V was cut back by 5 bases and J by 3 bases. The CDR3 has 15 residues. CDR1 SGHAT and CDR2 FQNNGV come from the germline V gene. CDR3 in amino acids: CASSHHASGGYEQYV. In DNA, the CDR3 is TGTGCCAGCAGCCATCACGCTAGCGGGGGCTACGAGCAGTACGTC.

The rearrangement joins TRBV4-1 to TRBJ2-1; no firm D call. Per germline, CDR1 MGHRA and CDR2 YSYEKL. The CDR3 sequence is 14 residues long. Trimming took off 0 bases at V and 5 bases at J, with 8 bases between the two ends. CDR3 in DNA: TGCGCCAGCAGCCAAGAAGACAAAAACAATGAGCAGTTCTTC. Amino acids: CASSQEDKNNEQFF.

The chain links TRBV24-1 to TRBJ2-2; possibly TRBD1 for D (6 bases). Trimming pared 1 base from V and 3 bases from J, leaving 11 bases between. CDR1 and CDR2 from the germline V gene are KGHDR and SFDVKD. The CDR3 length is 16 residues. The CDR3 is CATSDLKDSHTGELFF. The CDR3 nucleotides are TGTGCCACCAGTGATTTAAAGGACAGCCACACCGGGGAGCTGTTTTTT.

J is TRBJ2-1 and V is TRBV7-6, with 11 positions matching TRBD1. Germline V gene lookup returns CDR1 SGHVS and CDR2 FNYEAQ. This CDR3 is 15 amino acids long. J was trimmed by 8 bases and V by 5 bases; bases with no gene match: 8. The CDR3 sequence: CASSQGTGGTHEQFF. The CDR3 region has the DNA TGTGCCAGCAGCCAAGGGACAGGGGGGACCCATGAGCAGTTCTTC.

This clonotype was observed a few times. The chain links TRBV7-2 to TRBJ2-3; 8 nucleotides line up with TRBD2. The CDR3 runs 14 residues. Germline-derived CDR1 and CDR2 are SGHTA and FQGNSA. Losses at the gene ends were 5 bases for V and 4 bases for J; bases not matched to a gene: 5. The CDR3 reads CASSRGLVPDTQYF. The CDR3 bases are TGTGCCAGCAGCCGGGGACTAGTCCCAGATACGCAGTATTTT.

In its sample, this clonotype was seen a few times. The V gene is TRBV7-2, the J gene TRBJ2-7; D is unclear. Trimming removed 7 bases at V and 6 bases at J, with 19 bases between. Germline V gene lookup returns CDR1 SGHTA and CDR2 FQGNSA. The CDR3 is made up of 14 amino acids. The CDR3 region is CASTLGTPYSEQYF. The CDR3 nucleotides read TGTGCCAGCACCCTGGGCACTCCATATTCCGAGCAGTACTTC.

The chain combines TRBV5-4 with TRBJ2-3; 9 nucleotides line up with TRBD1. Germline V gene lookup returns CDR1 SGHNT and CDR2 YYREEE (reference sequence). This CDR3 is 15 amino acids long. The V gene end was trimmed by 2 bases and the J gene end by 6 bases; junction bases not matched to a gene: 7. The CDR3 DNA reads TGTGCCAGCAGCTTTCCGGACAGGGGCCGGGATACGCAGTATTTT. Its protein is CASSFPDRGRDTQYF.

The chain couples TRBV4-2 to TRBJ1-5; 10 nucleotides match TRBD1. In germline, CDR1 is LGHNA, CDR2 YNFKEQ. The V and J ends lost 0 bases and 5 bases, in that order; junction bases with no gene match: 4. The CDR3 is made up of 16 amino acids. As DNA, the CDR3 is TGTGCCAGCAGCCAAGATCTCGGGACAGGGGATCAGCCCCAGCATTTT. This encodes CASSQDLGTGDQPQHF.

This chain connects TRBV6-5 to TRBJ1-5; 10 bases are shared with TRBD1. V lost 6 bases and J lost 5; bases outside the gene matches: 10. CDR3 size: 16 residues. Germline V gene data show CDR1 as MNHEY and CDR2 as SVGAGI. CDR3 DNA sequence: TGTGCCAGCAGCTCGGGGTGGGGACAGGGGTATCAGCCCCAGCATTTT. It codes for CASSSGWGQGYQPQHF.